Listed below are T cell receptor beta chains from one sample, sequenced in a study of cytomegalovirus exposure and HLA in healthy donors. Clones were sequenced by immunoSEQ multiplex PCR, and TCRdb holds only the in-frame ones, with some missing. The table shows some 70,000 clones, with 65% to 70% occurring only once. Material for sequencing was PBMCs. All receptors come from a male donor in good health and CMV-seropositive. CDR3s include the opening cysteine and the closing phenylalanine or tryptophan. A D gene is named only where the DNA matches it firmly. Clone size is stated in some rows and not others, as once, few, many or a class when expanded.

abundance: .; j_gene: TRBJ2-3; v_gene: TRBV11-3; d_gene: .; CDR3nt: TGTGCCAGCGGGAGTAGCGGCACAGATACGCAGTATTTT; CDR3aa: CASGSSGTDTQYF
abundance: .; j_gene: TRBJ2-3; v_gene: TRBV2; d_gene: TRBD2; CDR3nt: TGTGCCAGCGTAGCGGGAGGGGGGACGACGCAGTATTTT; CDR3aa: CASVAGGGTTQYF
abundance: few; j_gene: TRBJ2-7; v_gene: TRBV7-6; d_gene: .; CDR3nt: TGTGCCAGCAGATCACAGGGTCCCGAGCAGTACTTC; CDR3aa: CASRSQGPEQYF
abundance: .; j_gene: TRBJ2-1; v_gene: TRBV5-1; d_gene: TRBD2; CDR3nt: TGCGCCAGCAGCTCGGCCGGGACTAGCGGGGGCAATGAGCAGTTCTTC; CDR3aa: CASSSAGTSGGNEQFF
abundance: .; j_gene: TRBJ2-1; v_gene: TRBV19; d_gene: .; CDR3nt: TGTGCCAGTAGGGACAGTTTGGGGGATGAGCAGTTCTTC; CDR3aa: CASRDSLGDEQFF
abundance: .; j_gene: TRBJ1-1; v_gene: TRBV27; d_gene: .; CDR3nt: TGTGCCAGCAGTTTATCACAGTTGAACACTGAAGCTTTCTTT; CDR3aa: CASSLSQLNTEAFF
abundance: .; j_gene: TRBJ1-5; v_gene: TRBV7-2; d_gene: .; CDR3nt: TGTGCCAGCAGCCCAGGGGTAAAAGGTCAGCCCCAGCATTTT; CDR3aa: CASSPGVKGQPQHF
abundance: .; j_gene: TRBJ2-7; v_gene: TRBV2; d_gene: .; CDR3nt: TGTGCCAGCAGTCGGACAGCAGCCTACGAGCAGTACTTC; CDR3aa: CASSRTAAYEQYF
abundance: .; j_gene: TRBJ1-1; v_gene: TRBV11-3; d_gene: .; CDR3nt: TGTGCCAGCAGCTTACGGGGGGCCGTTACTGAAGCTTTCTTT; CDR3aa: CASSLRGAVTEAFF
abundance: .; j_gene: TRBJ1-4; v_gene: TRBV7-9; d_gene: .; CDR3nt: TGTGCCAGCAGCCCCGGAGCGGCCGATGAAAAACTGTTTTTT; CDR3aa: CASSPGAADEKLFF
abundance: few; j_gene: TRBJ1-5; v_gene: TRBV5-4; d_gene: .; CDR3nt: TGTGCCAGCAGCTTGTTAGAGGGGTACAGGGACGATCAGCCCCAGCATTTT; CDR3aa: CASSLLEGYRDDQPQHF
abundance: .; j_gene: TRBJ2-1; v_gene: TRBV7-2; d_gene: TRBD2; CDR3nt: TGTGCCAGCAGCTTAGCAAGGACTAGTTATGAGCAGTTCTTC; CDR3aa: CASSLARTSYEQFF
abundance: few; j_gene: TRBJ1-2; v_gene: TRBV5-4; d_gene: .; CDR3nt: TGTGCCAGCAGCTTGGTGCTCGGGTTCTATGGCTACACCTTC; CDR3aa: CASSLVLGFYGYTF
abundance: few; j_gene: TRBJ2-5; v_gene: TRBV30; d_gene: .; CDR3nt: TGTGCCTGGAGTTCGCGGGACCCCCTTGTGACCCAGTACTTC; CDR3aa: CAWSSRDPLVTQYF
abundance: .; j_gene: TRBJ2-4; v_gene: TRBV5-1; d_gene: TRBD1; CDR3nt: TGCGCCAGCAGCACGACAGGGTCGCTAGCCAAAAACATTCAGTACTTC; CDR3aa: CASSTTGSLAKNIQYF
abundance: .; j_gene: TRBJ2-1; v_gene: TRBV6-5; d_gene: .; CDR3nt: TGTGCCAGCAGTCTCGACAGTAACTCCTACAATGAGCAGTTCTTC; CDR3aa: CASSLDSNSYNEQFF
abundance: .; j_gene: TRBJ1-2; v_gene: TRBV29-1; d_gene: .; CDR3nt: TGCAGCGTTTCTTTCGGACAGAACTATGGCTACACCTTC; CDR3aa: CSVSFGQNYGYTF
abundance: .; j_gene: TRBJ2-1; v_gene: TRBV5-1; d_gene: TRBD1; CDR3nt: TGCGCCAGCAGCGCAGGACAGGGGATTGGTGAGCAGTTCTTC; CDR3aa: CASSAGQGIGEQFF
abundance: .; j_gene: TRBJ2-7; v_gene: TRBV19; d_gene: .; CDR3nt: TGTGCCAGTAGTCCCCGGACAGCTTTAGGGGAGCAGTACTTC; CDR3aa: CASSPRTALGEQYF
abundance: .; j_gene: TRBJ2-2; v_gene: TRBV11-2; d_gene: .; CDR3nt: TGTGCCAGCAGCCTAGAGGGGGCGGGAGGAGGGACCGGGGAGCTGTTTTTT; CDR3aa: CASSLEGAGGGTGELFF
abundance: .; j_gene: TRBJ2-5; v_gene: TRBV5-1; d_gene: .; CDR3nt: TGCGCCAGCAGATCGGGGGATAGGGGGCAACAAGAGACCCAGTACTTC; CDR3aa: CASRSGDRGQQETQYF
abundance: .; j_gene: TRBJ2-3; v_gene: TRBV30; d_gene: .; CDR3nt: TGTGCCTGGAACAGGGCGGGTACAGATACGCAGTATTTT; CDR3aa: CAWNRAGTDTQYF
abundance: few; j_gene: TRBJ1-6; v_gene: TRBV5-1; d_gene: .; CDR3nt: TGCGCCAGCACCGAGGGGGGGCGCTCCTATAATTCACCCCTCCACTTT; CDR3aa: CASTEGGRSYNSPLHF
abundance: .; j_gene: TRBJ1-2; v_gene: TRBV30; d_gene: .; CDR3nt: TGTGCCGGGGGGGGGAAGGGGGGTTCCTATGGCTACACCTTC; CDR3aa: CAGGGKGGSYGYTF
abundance: .; j_gene: TRBJ2-7; v_gene: TRBV5-6; d_gene: TRBD1; CDR3nt: TGTGCCAGCACTCCCGGGACAGGGGGCTTCGAGCAGTACTTC; CDR3aa: CASTPGTGGFEQYF
abundance: .; j_gene: TRBJ2-3; v_gene: TRBV6-6; d_gene: TRBD2; CDR3nt: TGTGCCAGCAGTTACAAACTAGCGGGAGATACGCAGTATTTT; CDR3aa: CASSYKLAGDTQYF
abundance: .; j_gene: TRBJ1-2; v_gene: TRBV5-1; d_gene: TRBD1; CDR3nt: TGCGCCAGCAGCTTGGAAACAGGGGACTATGGCTACACCTTC; CDR3aa: CASSLETGDYGYTF